This T cell receptor beta chain came from a study of blood T cell repertoires in COVID-19. Sequenced by immunoSEQ multiplex PCR; TCRdb stores in-frame clones only, minus some. The sample carries approximately 230,000 clones, around 82% recorded once. Germline trimming cut 4 bases from V and 4 bases from J; bases unmatched to any gene: 8. Germline V CDR1 and CDR2: LGHDT, YNNKEL (reference sequence). CDR3 length: 15 amino acids. The clonotype was recovered from a man older than 75 with acute or convalescent COVID-19. The chain uses TRBV3-1 (or the pseudogene TRBV3-2) and TRBJ2-7, with TRBD2 matching 9 bases. The sequenced sample was peripheral blood. The CDR3 DNA follows: TGTGCCAGCAGCCTCGGTAGCGGGAGTTTGTACGAGCAGTACTTC. It translates to CASSLGSGSLYEQYF.